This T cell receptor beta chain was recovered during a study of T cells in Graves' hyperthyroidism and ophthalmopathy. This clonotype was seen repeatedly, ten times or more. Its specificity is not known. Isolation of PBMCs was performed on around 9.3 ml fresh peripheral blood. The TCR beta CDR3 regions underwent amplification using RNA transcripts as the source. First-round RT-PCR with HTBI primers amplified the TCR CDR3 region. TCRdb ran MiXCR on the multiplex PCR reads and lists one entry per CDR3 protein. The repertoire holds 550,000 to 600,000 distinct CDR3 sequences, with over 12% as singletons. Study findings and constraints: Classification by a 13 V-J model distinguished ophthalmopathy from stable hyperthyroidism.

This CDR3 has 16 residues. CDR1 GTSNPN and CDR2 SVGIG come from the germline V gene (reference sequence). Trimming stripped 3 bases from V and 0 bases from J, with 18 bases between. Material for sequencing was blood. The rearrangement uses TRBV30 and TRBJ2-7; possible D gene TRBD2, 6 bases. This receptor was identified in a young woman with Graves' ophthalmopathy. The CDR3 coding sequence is TGTGCCTGGAGCCGAGCTAGCGTCGAGCCCTCCTACGAGCAGTACTTC. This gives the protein CAWSRASVEPSYEQYF.